This TCR beta chain was recovered during a study of identical twins (dated by TCRdb to the mid-2010s). For the wider study: TCR alpha and beta repertoires from monozygotic twins, unrelated adults of various ages and cord blood were deep-sequenced to test whether fetal clonotypes persist. Replicate twin experiments were performed at different times using different library preparation protocols to rule out contamination.

Results and caveats for the whole study, not just this receptor: In monozygotic twins, recombination models systematically underestimated out-of-frame TCR alpha sharing, but the models matched the sharing seen between unrelated individuals. Conclusions relied on cross-sectional statistical analysis, since the same donors could not be followed over many years. In beta out-of-frame sequences, excess twin sharing was weaker, because having fewer shared sequences lowered the signal-to-noise ratio. Compared with coincidental sharing between unrelated individuals, out-of-frame TCR alpha sequences shared between twins had an excess of sequences with low generation probability. Fewer insertions were carried by abundant cord blood beta clonotypes, a similar but weaker trend appeared in young adult naive repertoires, and no such trend appeared in memory repertoires. Invariant T cells such as MAIT and iNKT could partly confound zero-insertion analyses, though diverse VJ usage argued against this for most clonotypes.

This clonotype was seen more than once but under ten times. Its antigen target is currently unknown. Within one base of it there is no much larger clone, and no base qualities were kept. The library came from 5' RACE. Sequencing instrument: Illumina HiSeq 2000. Template switching added a universal primer binding site, and the final cDNA carried a unique molecular identifier that allowed TCR cDNA molecules to be counted accurately. First-strand cDNA for TCR alpha and beta chains was synthesized from specific primers in the conserved constant-segment region. To control for contamination, every cDNA library carried two barcodes: a SMART-Mk sample barcode plus Illumina barcodes. TruSeq adapter sequences along with Illumina sample barcodes were introduced in two successive PCR steps. The TCR alpha and beta cDNA libraries were sequenced on the Illumina HiSeq platform using custom primers. Processing in the source paper ran as follows. MiGEC was used to process raw reads and extract unique molecular identifiers, and MiXCR was used to find CDR3 positions. Recombination models were inferred per individual with the repgenHMM and IGoR tools using an EM algorithm. Shared clonotype analysis was performed with the tcR package in R, normalizing sharing by the product of cloneset sizes. To study raw recombination without the effects of thymic and clonal selection, out-of-frame nonproductive sequences were analyzed. TCRdb reran the public reads through fastp at Q25 and MiXCR, keeping productive beta chains. Rows with a matching CDR3 protein are joined into one entry that keeps the most common DNA and genes. V and J calls and clone size were set by TCRdb, not the authors. The sample contains around 480,000 distinct CDR3 sequences, around an eighth of them found a single time. The ten largest clonotypes hold approximately 1% of the sample.

All donors were healthy Caucasians. The twin cohort comprised three pairs of female monozygotic twins, all aged roughly 18 to 30 years. CD4+ and CD8+ T cell populations were isolated with positive isolation kits from Invitrogen. Trimming leaves V shorter by 1 base and J shorter by 5 bases, with the junction holding 6 bases beyond the gene matches. The germline V gene encodes CDR1 LGHNA and CDR2 YSLEER. The CDR3 has 16 amino acids, counting the end cysteine and phenylalanine. The kept DNA is CDR3 alone, 48 bases in frame from the first base. These sequences were also reported in another study, on yellow fever vaccine responses in identical twins. As noted in the second study: According to the authors, in identical twins the way T cells responded to vaccination appeared partly convergent and partly personalized. Focusing on identical twins, the study followed the T cell clones that responded to the vaccine, and did so with precision.

Sample: CD4+ T cells sorted from blood. This chain is built from TRBV4-3 and TRBJ2-5; 11 of the junction bases match TRBD1. The receptor's source is a woman younger than 30 in good health. The sequence in DNA is TGCGCCAGCAGCCAAGCCGGGACAGGGGGTGAGGAGACCCAGTACTTC. The translation is CASSQAGTGGEETQYF.